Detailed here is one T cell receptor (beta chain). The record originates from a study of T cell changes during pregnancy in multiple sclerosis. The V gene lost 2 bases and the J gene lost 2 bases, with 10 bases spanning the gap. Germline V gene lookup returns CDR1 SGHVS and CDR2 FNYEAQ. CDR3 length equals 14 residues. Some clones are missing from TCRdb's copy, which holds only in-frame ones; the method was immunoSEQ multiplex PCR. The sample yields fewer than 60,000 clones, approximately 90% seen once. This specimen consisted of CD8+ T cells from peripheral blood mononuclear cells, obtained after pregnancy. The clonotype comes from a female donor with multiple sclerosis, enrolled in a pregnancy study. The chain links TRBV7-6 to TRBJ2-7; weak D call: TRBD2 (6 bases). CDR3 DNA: TGTGCCAGCAGCTTAACGGGGGTTCCCTACGAGCAGTACTTC. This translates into CASSLTGVPYEQYF. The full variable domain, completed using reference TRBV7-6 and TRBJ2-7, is GAGVSQSPRYKVTKRGQDVALRCDPISGHVSLYWYRQALGQGPEFLTYFNYEAQQDKSGLPNDRFSAERPEGSISTLTIQRTEQRDSAMYRCASSLTGVPYEQYFGPGTRLTVT.